Following are 30 T cell receptor beta chains from one sample sequenced in a study of graft-versus-host responses after intestinal transplantation. The assay was immunoSEQ multiplex PCR, and TCRdb's table has in-frame clones only and misses some. The sample records about 8,100 clones, roughly two thirds being singletons. To release intraepithelial and lamina propria lymphocytes, the graft tissue was processed. The source was ileum tissue, collected 450 to 480 days after transplant. The receptors come from a human patient who received an intestinal transplant, so some T cells may come from the graft donor.

The CDR3 DNA follows: TGTGCCAGCAGTGAGGGGGCTGAAGCTTTCTTT. Its translation: CASSEGAEAFF. This chain joins TRBV25-1 and TRBJ1-1; D might be TRBD1 (5 bases). V was trimmed by 3 bases and J by 6 bases, leaving 5 bases between them. The CDR3 is 11 residues long. The germline gives CDR1 MGHDK, CDR2 SYGVNS.

This clone is large (0.1 to 1%) within its sample. This chain links TRBV19 with TRBJ2-1; 9 bases align to TRBD2. The J segment lost 4 bases and the V segment lost 5 bases, leaving 3 bases of the junction unmatched. CDR3 length: 14 residues. Looked up from germline, CDR1 is LNHDA and CDR2 is SQIVND (reference sequence). CDR3 amino acids: CASSLAGGYNEQFF. In DNA, the CDR3 is TGTGCCAGTAGTCTGGCGGGGGGGTACAATGAGCAGTTCTTC.

V gene TRBV5-4 combines with J gene TRBJ2-5; perhaps TRBD2 as D (5 bases). The CDR3 consists of 15 residues. The V gene lost 4 bases and the J gene lost 5 bases, with 18 bases spanning the gap. From germline, CDR1 is SGHNT and CDR2 YYREEE (reference sequence). The CDR3 protein is CASSPLGRGLETQYF. The CDR3 region has the DNA TGTGCCAGCAGCCCCCTCGGACGGGGTTTGGAGACCCAGTACTTC.

The chain has TRBV4-1 and TRBJ1-1, with unresolved D. The germline V gene has CDR1 MGHRA and CDR2 YSYEKL. The CDR3 has 12 amino acids. Trimming removed 5 bases from V and 8 bases from J, with 12 bases in between. The CDR3 protein is CASSDGVTEAFF. The DNA for the CDR3 is TGCGCCAGCAGCGACGGGGTTACCGAAGCTTTCTTT.

This clone showed up just once. V is TRBV6-5 and J is TRBJ2-3; D is undetermined. This CDR3 region has 12 residues. V was trimmed by 4 bases and J by 2 bases, leaving 4 bases between them. In germline, CDR1 is MNHEY, CDR2 SVGAGI. This CDR3 reads CASSSITDTQYF. CDR3 nucleotides: TGTGCCAGCAGTTCCATCACAGATACGCAGTATTTT.

The chain uses TRBV5-1 and TRBJ2-5; 7 nucleotides align to TRBD1. The CDR3 sequence is 16 residues long. Germline CDR1 SGHRS, CDR2 YFSETQ. With 0 bases clipped from V and 1 base from J, the junction kept 6 bases outside the gene matches. The CDR3 spells CASSLGEGQPQETQYF. The CDR3 DNA sequence: TGCGCCAGCAGCTTGGGAGAGGGACAGCCCCAAGAGACCCAGTACTTC.

V and J are TRBV5-3 and TRBJ1-5; maybe TRBD1 (6 bases). TRBV5-3 is reported as an ORF; its role is uncertain. This CDR3 has 17 residues. Trimming took off 3 bases at V and 6 bases at J, with 22 bases between the two ends. CDR3 protein: CARSSLNFYRAGQPQHF. CDR3 nucleotides: TGTGCCAGAAGCTCCCTTAACTTTTACAGGGCCGGTCAGCCCCAGCATTTT.

The CDR3 loop is CASRGRDSVNLRQYV. CDR3 DNA: TGTGCCAGCAGGGGTCGGGACAGTGTCAACCTGCGGCAGTACGTC. This chain uses TRBV6-1 with TRBJ2-7, with 7 nucleotides matching TRBD1. Germline V gene lookup returns CDR1 MNHNS and CDR2 SASEGT. This CDR3 has 15 amino acids. J lost 9 bases, V lost 6 bases, and 17 bases had no gene match.

This chain connects TRBV6-4 to TRBJ1-2; 8 nucleotides align to TRBD1. The length of the CDR3 is 13 residues. V shed 4 bases, J shed 4 bases, and the junction held 2 bases outside the gene matches. The V gene's germline CDR1 is MRHNA and CDR2 SNTAGT. The CDR3 coding sequence is TGTGCCAGCAGTGCCGACAGGGGCTATGGCTACACCTTC. Translated, it gives CASSADRGYGYTF.

This clone was picked up one time. The J gene is TRBJ2-7, the V gene TRBV5-3, with D perhaps being TRBD1 or TRBD2 (5 bases each). TRBV5-3 counts as an open reading frame of uncertain function. This CDR3 has 13 residues. Trimming cost V 8 bases and J 3 bases, with 15 bases left between them. The CDR3 reads CASSVMGVYEQYV. The CDR3 DNA is TGTGCCAGCAGCGTGATGGGGGTCTACGAGCAGTACGTC.

The gene calls are TRBV10-3 and TRBJ1-1; possible D gene TRBD1, 5 bases. Germline values: CDR1 ENHRY, CDR2 SYGVKD. V lost 7 bases and J 2 bases, leaving 11 bases between the germline ends. The CDR3 runs 13 residues. DNA for the CDR3: TGTGCCATCACCCTGACAGTAAACACTGAAGCTTTCTTT. Its translation: CAITLTVNTEAFF.

In its sample, this clone was seen a few times. V and J are TRBV5-1 and TRBJ1-1, with D perhaps matching TRBD1 (6 bases). V shed 4 bases and J shed 1 base, with 11 bases lying between them. Looked up from germline, CDR1 is SGHRS and CDR2 is YFSETQ. This CDR3 has 14 residues. The DNA for the CDR3 is TGCGCCAGCAGCGCCGGACAGAGGAACACTGAAGCTTTCTTT. Encoded protein: CASSAGQRNTEAFF. The complete variable domain, with remaining parts taken from reference TRBV5-1 and TRBJ1-1, reads KAGVTQTPRYLIKTRGQQVTLSCSPISGHRSVSWYQQTPGQGLQFLFEYFSETQRNKGNFPGRFSGRQFSNSRSEMNVSTLELGDSALYLCASSAGQRNTEAFFGQGTRLTVV.

The chain has TRBV4-2 and TRBJ1-4; TRBD1 matches at 11 bases. Unmatched junction bases numbered 8, after V lost 4 bases and J lost 7 bases. Germline values: CDR1 LGHNA, CDR2 YNFKEQ. CDR3 length: 16 amino acids. The chain's CDR3 is CASSRGGQGVIEKLFF. DNA for the CDR3: TGTGCCAGCAGCCGTGGGGGACAGGGGGTTATTGAAAAACTGTTTTTT.

This clone was seen only once. V is TRBV7-9 and J is TRBJ2-7, with TRBD1 as a possible D gene (6 bases). Trimming took off 1 base at V and 7 bases at J, with 14 bases between the two ends. The CDR3 runs 14 residues. Germline V CDR1 and CDR2: SEHNR, FQNEAQ (reference sequence). The CDR3 reads CASSLEVGRGEQYV. The DNA of the CDR3 is TGTGCCAGCAGCTTAGAGGTGGGCAGGGGTGAGCAGTACGTC.

The chain employs TRBV5-1 and TRBJ2-1; D remains unclear. The germline V and J ends were trimmed by 4 bases and 8 bases, with 10 bases remaining between them. The CDR3 loop spans 12 amino acids. The germline CDR1 and CDR2 sequences are SGHRS and YFSETQ. This chain's CDR3 is CASSHNADEQFF. The DNA for the CDR3 is TGCGCCAGCAGCCACAATGCGGATGAGCAGTTCTTC. Based on the CDR3 plus reference TRBV5-1 and TRBJ2-1, the full variable domain is KAGVTQTPRYLIKTRGQQVTLSCSPISGHRSVSWYQQTPGQGLQFLFEYFSETQRNKGNFPGRFSGRQFSNSRSEMNVSTLELGDSALYLCASSHNADEQFFGPGTRLTVL.

The chain recombines TRBV11-2 with TRBJ2-5, with 8 positions matching TRBD1. This CDR3 comprises 14 residues. V shed 3 bases and J 5 bases; nucleotides not matched to a gene: 5. CDR1 is SGHAT, CDR2 FQNNGV, per germline. CDR3: CASSLTRGLETQYF. The CDR3 nucleotides read TGTGCCAGCAGCTTGACCAGGGGGCTGGAGACCCAGTACTTC.

J is TRBJ2-2 and V is TRBV10-1; 11 bases match TRBD2. Germline-derived CDR1 and CDR2 are WNHNN and SYGVQD (reference sequence). The CDR3 runs 16 residues. The J segment lost 4 bases and the V segment lost 6 bases, leaving 7 bases of the junction unmatched. CDR3 sequence (DNA): TGCGCCAGCAGCCCCGCCGGGACTAGCGGCACCGGGGAGCTGTTTTTT. It translates to CASSPAGTSGTGELFF.

This clone was detected only a few times. The genes are TRBV6-5 and TRBJ2-2; 10 nucleotides line up with TRBD1. The CDR3 totals 14 residues. Losses at the gene ends were 8 bases for V and 5 bases for J; bases not matched to a gene: 5. Germline V lookup: CDR1 MNHEY, CDR2 SVGAGI. This CDR3 reads CASGKGQGTGELFF. DNA of the CDR3: TGTGCCAGCGGAAAGGGACAGGGGACCGGGGAGCTGTTTTTT.

The V gene is TRBV5-6, the J gene TRBJ2-5; 12 bases agree with TRBD2. The germline V gene has CDR1 SGHDT and CDR2 YYEEEE. The CDR3 totals 16 residues. Germline trimming cut 4 bases from V and 1 base from J; bases unmatched to any gene: 5. The CDR3 DNA reads as TGTGCCAGCAGCGGAAGACTAGCGGGGGTCCAAGAGACCCAGTACTTC. Protein: CASSGRLAGVQETQYF.

V gene TRBV6-1 combines with J gene TRBJ2-7; D gene unclear. Deletions cut 3 bases from V and 5 bases from J, with 17 bases between. Germline lookup yields CDR1 MNHNS and CDR2 SASEGT. The CDR3 spans 15 residues. Here the CDR3 reads CASSERIGPNDEQYV. The CDR3 bases are TGTGCCAGCAGTGAGCGGATTGGACCTAACGACGAGCAGTACGTC.

This clone was detected only a few times. V usage is TRBV28 and J usage is TRBJ1-6, with D perhaps matching TRBD1 (5 bases). Germline V lookup: CDR1 MDHEN, CDR2 SYDVKM. The CDR3 sequence is 14 residues long. Trimming removed 3 bases at V and 14 bases at J, with 17 bases between. The CDR3 nucleotides are TGTGCCAGCAGTTTTCCCGCCAGGGCCGGAACCCTCCACTTT. Translated: CASSFPARAGTLHF.

The V gene is TRBV28, the J gene TRBJ2-1; D is unresolved. The CDR3 has 14 amino acids. V lost 6 bases, J lost 6 bases, and 15 bases lay in between. Germline lookup yields CDR1 MDHEN and CDR2 SYDVKM. In DNA, the CDR3 is TGTGCCAGCAGAATTTTGGTTACCGGCAATGAGCAGTTCTTC. Translating it yields CASRILVTGNEQFF.

The rearrangement links TRBV9 to TRBJ1-4; 8 bases align to TRBD1. The J segment lost 8 bases and the V segment lost 3 bases, leaving 6 bases of the junction unmatched. Germline V gene data show CDR1 as SGDLS and CDR2 as YYNGEE. This CDR3 spans 14 amino acids. The CDR3: CASSAGQGREKLFF. The CDR3 coding sequence is TGTGCCAGCAGCGCCGGACAGGGTAGGGAAAAACTGTTTTTT.

This chain links TRBV5-1 with TRBJ1-1, with 7 nucleotides matching TRBD1. Germline V lookup: CDR1 SGHRS, CDR2 YFSETQ. Germline trimming cut 6 bases from V and 1 base from J; bases unmatched to any gene: 6. The CDR3 totals 14 residues. The CDR3 protein is CASNPGTANTEAFF. CDR3 bases: TGCGCCAGCAACCCCGGGACAGCGAACACTGAAGCTTTCTTT.

Concerning this clone itself: At one end, the junction sequence differs from germline, possibly due to a read error. The rearrangement joins TRBV4-1 to TRBJ1-1; D is possibly TRBD1 (5 bases). CDR1 and CDR2 from the germline V gene are MGHRA and YSYEKL. The CDR3 is 15 amino acids. The CDR3 DNA sequence: TGCGCCAGCAGCCAAGAGGGGGTAAGGAACCCTGAAGCTTTCTTT. This encodes CASSQEGVRNPEAFF.

The gene calls are TRBV7-2 and TRBJ2-7, with TRBD1 matching over 9 bases. Germline V gene data show CDR1 as SGHTA and CDR2 as FQGNSA. J lost 3 bases, V lost 5 bases, and 8 bases had no gene match. The CDR3 totals 15 residues. The CDR3 DNA sequence: TGTGCCAGCAGCACGGCCGGGACAGGGTACTACGAGCAGTACGTC. It specifies CASSTAGTGYYEQYV.

This clone is a singleton in its sample. J is TRBJ2-7 and V is TRBV5-1, with D unresolved. Per germline, CDR1 SGHRS and CDR2 YFSETQ. The CDR3 is made up of 13 amino acids. V was cut by 0 bases and J by 0 bases, with 4 bases left in between. The CDR3 DNA follows: TGCGCCAGCAGCTTGGCTGTCTCCTACGAGCAGTACTTC. Translation gives CASSLAVSYEQYF.

The chain couples TRBV27 to TRBJ2-5, with 11 positions matching TRBD2. Per germline, CDR1 MNHEY and CDR2 SMNVEV (reference sequence). The CDR3 spans 16 residues. With 5 bases clipped from V and 5 bases from J, the junction kept 10 bases outside the gene matches. CDR3 amino acids: CASSQLAGGPYETQYF. The CDR3 DNA reads TGTGCCAGCAGTCAATTAGCGGGGGGGCCTTACGAGACCCAGTACTTC.

The V and J genes are TRBV14 and TRBJ2-1; the D is unclear. Trimming removed 5 bases from V and 7 bases from J, with 12 bases in between. CDR1 SGHDN and CDR2 FVKESK come from the germline V gene. The CDR3 spans 13 residues. The CDR3 DNA reads TGTGCCAGCAGCGTCGGGCCCAATAATGAGCAGTTCTTC. This translates into CASSVGPNNEQFF.

J is TRBJ2-7 and V is TRBV7-8; 11 nucleotides match TRBD1. Germline lookup yields CDR1 SGHVS and CDR2 FQNEAQ. The CDR3 consists of 17 residues. Losses at the gene ends were 3 bases for V and 3 bases for J; bases not matched to a gene: 10. CDR3 sequence (DNA): TGTGCCAGCAGCTTTCTTCGACCGGGACAGGGGGGCTACGAGCAGTACTTC. This translates into CASSFLRPGQGGYEQYF.